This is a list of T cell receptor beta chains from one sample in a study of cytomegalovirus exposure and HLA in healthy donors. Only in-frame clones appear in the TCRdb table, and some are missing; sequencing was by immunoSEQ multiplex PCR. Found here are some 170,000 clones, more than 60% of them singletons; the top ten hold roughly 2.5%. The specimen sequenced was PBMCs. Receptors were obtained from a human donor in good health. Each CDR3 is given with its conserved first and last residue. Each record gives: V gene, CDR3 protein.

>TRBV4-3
CASSHLAEGAEQFF
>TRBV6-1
CASSEASGPTYEQYF
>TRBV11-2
CASSSRGDSSYNEQFF
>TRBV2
CATLMGGTGNEKLFF
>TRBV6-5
CASSYDRVGDTEAFF
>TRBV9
CASSTQGAPVYNSPLHF
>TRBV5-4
CASSLDRAGYTF
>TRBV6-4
CASRQEGNTEAFF
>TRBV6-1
CASSEPPGQGTDTQYF
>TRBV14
CASVSSGEYNEQFF
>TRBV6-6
CASSSGQGPHYGYTF
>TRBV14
CASSQEFKGVSYNEQFF
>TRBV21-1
CASSKSLAGLSYEQYF
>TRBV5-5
CASSSGGTGQYF
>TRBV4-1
CASSQVTGTGGESEAFF
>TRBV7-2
CASRRVGQGTGYTF
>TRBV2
CASNMDAGTGYTF
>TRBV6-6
CATSGTSNTGELFF
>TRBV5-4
CASSLPDRGRYGYTF
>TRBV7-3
CASSLNGGLAGETQYF
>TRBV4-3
CASSPLGTSLDTQYF
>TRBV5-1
CASSLSGLNTEAFF
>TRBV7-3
CASGDRATDTQYF